This T cell receptor beta chain was obtained from a study of cytomegalovirus exposure and HLA in healthy donors. The CDR3 is 14 residues long. Trimming removed 0 bases at V and 4 bases at J, with 10 bases between. Germline loops: CDR1 MGHRA, CDR2 YSYEKL. Remarks on this clone: What it binds is not known.

Overall study results and limits: DRB1 had the most TCR associations and HLA-C the fewest, a later analysis found, with rates varying by HLA locus. Accurate predictions that matched the HLA-A and HLA-B alleles of most subjects were reportedly made from TCR beta sequences. 87-base-pair reads could not separate some V segments, including TRBV6-2 and TRBV6-3. A few of the chains that were CMV-associated were confirmed in vitro to be specific for CMV antigens.

Amplification used 60 Vbeta primers and 13 Jbeta primers. Generated by immunoSEQ multiplex PCR, the TCRdb table keeps only in-frame clones and is missing some. The sample consists of under 250,000 clones, roughly 85% of them appearing once. This receptor was identified in a male donor in good health and CMV-seronegative. Sequencing was done on a sample of PBMCs. The chain couples TRBV4-1 to TRBJ2-7, with D maybe TRBD1 (6 bases). The CDR3 loop is CASSQDDRNYEQYF. The CDR3 bases are TGCGCCAGCAGCCAAGATGACAGGAATTACGAGCAGTACTTC.